A selection of T cell receptor beta chains follows, all from one sample in a study of cytomegalovirus exposure and HLA in healthy donors. TCRdb keeps only in-frame clones here, not all; method: immunoSEQ multiplex PCR. This table has a few hundred thousand clones, 85% to 90% appearing once. What was sequenced was PBMCs. The source of these receptors is a young woman in good health and CMV-seronegative. The CDR3 runs from the conserved cysteine through the conserved F or W. The D gene is left open where the match is weak. Size is omitted from some rows. Given values are once, few, many or a class for expanded clones.

V	J	D	size	DNA	CDR3
TRBV6-5	TRBJ2-2	TRBD2	once	TGTGCCAGCAGTTATTATAGCGGGGGAATCGGGGAGCTGTTTTTT	CASSYYSGGIGELFF
TRBV4-3	TRBJ2-1	TRBD2	NA	TGCGCCAGCAGCACGACTAGCGGGGTTGGGGTTGATGAGCAGTTCTTC	CASSTTSGVGVDEQFF
TRBV28	TRBJ2-5	NA	NA	TGTGCCAGCAGACCCCAGGGACAAGAGACCCAGTACTTC	CASRPQGQETQYF
TRBV9	TRBJ1-1	NA	NA	TGTGCCAGCAGCTCGAATCAGGGGCGGAACACTGAAGCTTTCTTT	CASSSNQGRNTEAFF
TRBV7-2	TRBJ2-3	TRBD1	NA	TGTGCCAGCAGCTCCCAGGGGGCAGATACGCAGTATTTT	CASSSQGADTQYF
TRBV7-9	TRBJ1-6	TRBD1	NA	TGTGCCAGCAGCTCCGAGACAGGGAATTCACCCCTCCACTTT	CASSSETGNSPLHF
TRBV28	TRBJ1-2	TRBD1	NA	TGTGCCAGCAGACTCGGGACAGCGATTGGCTACACCTTC	CASRLGTAIGYTF
TRBV5-4	TRBJ2-5	NA	NA	TGTGCCAGCAGCCCTACGACCCATTATCCAGGGCAAGAGACCCAGTACTTC	CASSPTTHYPGQETQYF
TRBV18	TRBJ2-5	NA	NA	TGTGCCAGCTCACCACAGGGGGGGCAAGAGACCCAGTACTTC	CASSPQGGQETQYF
TRBV6-1	TRBJ2-5	NA	NA	TGTGCCAGCAGTGGGGCGGAGACCCAGTACTTC	CASSGAETQYF
TRBV6-5	TRBJ2-1	NA	NA	TGTGCCAGCAGTTACGGCGCGGGCTTTTACAATGAGCAGTTCTTC	CASSYGAGFYNEQFF
TRBV7-9	TRBJ1-1	TRBD1	NA	TGTGCCAGCAGCCCTCGACAGGGGTGGGAAGCTTTCTTT	CASSPRQGWEAFF
TRBV7-9	TRBJ1-6	NA	few	TGTGCCAGCACCTTAAATCTGAGTTCGGGAAATTCACCCCTCCACTTT	CASTLNLSSGNSPLHF
TRBV30	TRBJ2-2	NA	NA	TGTGCCTGGAGTCGAGGCAGGGTGGCGTCGTACACCGGGGAGCTGTTTTTT	CAWSRGRVASYTGELFF
TRBV19	TRBJ1-4	NA	once	TGTGCCACGAGATTACCAGCGAATAAACTGTTTTTT	CATRLPANKLFF
TRBV6-5	TRBJ2-3	NA	NA	TGTGCCAGCAGACGGACCAGGACTAGCACAGATACGCAGTATTTT	CASRRTRTSTDTQYF
TRBV5-1	TRBJ1-4	NA	NA	TGCGCCAGCAGCTTACAGGGAGAAAAACTGTTTTTT	CASSLQGEKLFF
TRBV5-6	TRBJ1-5	NA	NA	TGTGCCAGCAGCTTGTTACAGGACAATCAGCCCCAGCATTTT	CASSLLQDNQPQHF
TRBV4-1	TRBJ1-2	NA	NA	TGCGCCAGCAGCCAAGAGGGTAGGGGGACCTATGGCTACACCTTC	CASSQEGRGTYGYTF